One sample yielded the 20 T cell receptor beta chains listed below, sequenced in a study of shared clonotypes between healthy human individuals. The data were produced by immunoSEQ multiplex PCR, yet TCRdb's version contains in-frame clones alone and is incomplete. The repertoire consists of 2 million to 2.5 million clones, with over 90% occurring once and the leading ten covering about 0.41%. The sample taken for sequencing was naive CD4+ T cells from PBMCs. Subset given: CD45RA+ positively selected. These receptors were taken from a man in his late teens or twenties in good health. Some clones in this sample may be carry-over from other donors' samples.

CDR3 sequence: CASSGPGRGNYGYTF. The CDR3 DNA is TGTGCCAGCAGCGGACCGGGCAGGGGGAACTATGGCTACACCTTC. This rearrangement joins TRBV5-4 to TRBJ1-2, with 7 positions matching TRBD1. The germline gives CDR1 SGHNT, CDR2 YYREEE (reference sequence). Trimming took 4 bases from V and 2 from J; bases not matched to a gene: 8. The CDR3 runs 15 residues.

This clone was observed a handful of times. This chain links TRBV15 with TRBJ1-1; TRBD1 is a possible D gene (6 bases). CDR1 is LNHNV, CDR2 YYDKDF, per germline (reference sequence). The CDR3 has 14 amino acids. The V end lost 3 bases, the J end lost 2 bases, and 10 bases lay between the germline ends. The CDR3 sequence: CATSRWTANTEAFF. Here the CDR3 DNA reads TGTGCCACCAGCAGGTGGACAGCCAACACTGAAGCTTTCTTT.

In regard to this clone: Different DNA sequences within this sample yield the same CDR3. The chain couples TRBV2 to TRBJ2-7; 8 bases map to TRBD2. The CDR3 spans 15 residues. Losses at the gene ends were 6 bases for V and 0 bases for J; bases not matched to a gene: 7. Germline V gives CDR1 SNHLY, CDR2 FYNNEI. CDR3 loop: CASSPTSGISYEQYF. The CDR3 DNA follows: TGTGCCAGCAGCCCCACTAGCGGAATCTCCTACGAGCAGTACTTC. The full variable domain, completed using reference TRBV2 and TRBJ2-7, is EPEVTQTPSHQVTQMGQEVILRCVPISNHLYFYWYRQILGQKVEFLVSFYNNEISEKSEIFDDQFSVERPDGSNFTLKIRSTKLEDSAMYFCASSPTSGISYEQYFGPGTRLTVT.

This chain joins TRBV11-3 and TRBJ2-7; TRBD2 matches at 7 bases. Unmatched junction bases numbered 8, after V lost 5 bases and J lost 1 base. The CDR3 contains 15 residues. The germline CDR1 and CDR2 sequences are SGHNT and YENEEA. The CDR3 loop reads CASSLQGRVSYEQYF. CDR3 nucleotides: TGTGCCAGCAGCCTTCAAGGGAGGGTTTCCTACGAGCAGTACTTC.

V usage is TRBV9 and J usage is TRBJ2-5, with D perhaps TRBD1 or TRBD2 (6 bases each). Germline values: CDR1 SGDLS, CDR2 YYNGEE. This CDR3 is 14 amino acids long. The V end was cut by 2 bases, the J end by 4 bases, with 12 bases between. CDR3 in DNA: TGTGCCAGCAGCGTCCGGGGGCTTATAGAGACCCAGTACTTC. Amino acids: CASSVRGLIETQYF.

The rearrangement uses TRBV27 and TRBJ2-7; 9 nucleotides match TRBD1. Per germline, CDR1 MNHEY and CDR2 SMNVEV (reference sequence). J was trimmed by 3 bases and V by 8 bases; bases with no gene match: 8. The CDR3 spans 14 residues. The CDR3 region is CASGWRQGGYEQYF. The CDR3 nucleotides read TGTGCCAGCGGCTGGAGACAGGGGGGCTACGAGCAGTACTTC.

The CDR3 DNA reads TGTGCCAGCAGTTTCCGAACCGCGGGACTAGGCCACTACGAGCAGTACTTC. As protein: CASSFRTAGLGHYEQYF. V usage is TRBV11-2 and J usage is TRBJ2-7; TRBD2 aligns across 8 bases. V lost 6 bases to trimming and J lost 3 bases; unmatched junction nucleotides: 16. The germline V gene has CDR1 SGHAT and CDR2 FQNNGV. This CDR3 spans 17 amino acids.

The chain is built from TRBV25-1 and TRBJ1-3, with D unclear. Germline-derived CDR1 and CDR2 are MGHDK and SYGVNS. V was clipped by 3 bases and J by 4 bases, with 19 bases between them. The CDR3 is 17 residues long. The CDR3 spells CASSDHPTVSHGNTIYF. CDR3 sequence (DNA): TGTGCCAGCAGTGATCACCCCACGGTATCCCACGGAAACACCATATATTTT.

J is TRBJ2-5 and V is TRBV29-1; the D gene is possibly TRBD1 (5 bases). The germline CDR1 and CDR2 sequences are SQVTM and ANQGSEA. There are 13 residues in the CDR3. V shed 4 bases and J shed 1 base, with 10 bases lying between them. The CDR3, as DNA: TGCAGCGTTGCTGGGGCGATCCAAGAGACCCAGTACTTC. Protein product: CSVAGAIQETQYF.

The genes are TRBV7-2 and TRBJ1-1; the D gene is possibly TRBD1 (5 bases). The CDR3 totals 14 residues. Germline lookup yields CDR1 SGHTA and CDR2 FQGNSA. Deletions cut 4 bases from V and 5 bases from J, with 14 bases between. CDR3 sequence reads: CASSSNPGGTEAFF. CDR3 DNA: TGTGCCAGCAGCTCGAATCCGGGGGGGACTGAAGCTTTCTTT.

The V call is TRBV19, the J call TRBJ1-2, with D possibly TRBD1 on 6 matching bases. This CDR3 is 14 amino acids long. The germline gives CDR1 LNHDA, CDR2 SQIVND (reference sequence). The germline V and J ends were trimmed by 3 bases and 5 bases, with 13 bases remaining between them. The CDR3 sequence: CASSIRGAGYGYTF. The CDR3, as DNA: TGTGCCAGTAGTATCCGGGGGGCTGGATATGGCTACACCTTC.

The chain employs TRBV5-1 and TRBJ2-3; possible D gene TRBD1, 6 bases. V was trimmed by 4 bases and J by 1 base, leaving 10 bases between them. Germline V gene sequence: CDR1 SGHRS, CDR2 YFSETQ. The CDR3 contains 14 residues. As DNA, the CDR3 is TGCGCCAGCAGCCCGCGACAGGGCACAGATACGCAGTATTTT. Translation: CASSPRQGTDTQYF.

V usage is TRBV11-2 and J usage is TRBJ2-3; D ambiguous. V was shortened by 6 bases and J by 9 bases, with 16 bases between the two germline ends. The germline CDR1 and CDR2 sequences are SGHAT and FQNNGV. This CDR3 is built from 13 residues. As DNA, the CDR3 is TGTGCCAGCAGGTCCACGGCGAAGTGGACGCAGTATTTT. It encodes CASRSTAKWTQYF.

This clone was seen more than once but under ten times. Distinct nucleotide sequences in the sample also encode this CDR3. The chain joins TRBV7-2 to TRBJ1-5, with 11 bases identical to TRBD1. Germline V CDR1 and CDR2: SGHTA, FQGNSA. V was pared by 5 bases and J by 4 bases, with 1 base of the junction left unmatched. The CDR3 is 14 residues long. CDR3: CASSRDRGNQPQHF. The DNA for the CDR3 is TGTGCCAGCAGCCGGGACAGGGGGAATCAGCCCCAGCATTTT.

This clone appeared a few times. This chain joins TRBV2 and TRBJ1-1, with D uncertain. Trimming shortened V by 6 bases and J by 5 bases, and 7 bases separated the two germline ends. This CDR3 comprises 11 residues. Germline V gene lookup returns CDR1 SNHLY and CDR2 FYNNEI. The CDR3 is CASRAGTEAFF. CDR3 DNA: TGTGCCAGCAGAGCAGGAACTGAAGCTTTCTTT.

The J gene is TRBJ2-2, the V gene TRBV7-3, with TRBD2 identical over 7 bases. The junction had 9 bases not matched to a gene; V was cut back by 5 bases and J by 3 bases. The CDR3 consists of 16 residues. Germline loops: CDR1 SGHTA, CDR2 FQGTGA. The CDR3 loop reads CASSPPGRGDTGELFF. The CDR3 region has the DNA TGTGCCAGCAGCCCCCCGGGGAGGGGAGACACCGGGGAGCTGTTTTTT.

The chain combines TRBV11-2 with TRBJ1-1; the D is unclear. CDR3 size: 14 residues. Germline CDR1 is SGHAT and CDR2 is FQNNGV. Trimming took off 2 bases at V and 0 bases at J, with 7 bases between the two ends. In nucleotides, the CDR3 is TGTGCCAGCAGCTTACACTCTCTGAACACTGAAGCTTTCTTT. The encoded protein is CASSLHSLNTEAFF. Drawing the rest from reference TRBV11-2 and TRBJ1-1, the complete variable domain is EAGVAQSPRYKIIEKRQSVAFWCNPISGHATLYWYQQILGQGPKLLIQFQNNGVVDDSQLPKDRFSAERLKGVDSTLKIQPAKLEDSAVYLCASSLHSLNTEAFFGQGTRLTVV.

The rearrangement uses TRBV7-9 and TRBJ2-7; 7 bases align to TRBD1. This CDR3 is 14 amino acids long. CDR1 is SEHNR and CDR2 is FQNEAQ in the germline V gene (reference sequence). V shed 3 bases and J 7 bases; nucleotides not matched to a gene: 9. This chain's CDR3 is CASSFGDRAFEQYF. In DNA, the CDR3 is TGTGCCAGCAGCTTCGGGGACAGAGCTTTTGAGCAGTACTTC.

V is TRBV2 and J is TRBJ2-7, with D tentatively TRBD2 (6 bases). The CDR3 has 15 amino acids. The germline V gene encodes CDR1 SNHLY and CDR2 FYNNEI. Trimming shortened V by 6 bases and J by 6 bases, and 21 bases separated the two germline ends. The CDR3 loop reads CASSHGGLAGIEQYF. Written as DNA, the CDR3 is TGTGCCAGCAGCCACGGCGGACTGGCGGGAATCGAGCAGTACTTC.

The chain has TRBV28 and TRBJ2-7, with D possibly called TRBD1 or TRBD2 (5 bases each). Germline-derived CDR1 and CDR2 are MDHEN and SYDVKM. The CDR3 has 15 amino acids. The germline V and J ends were trimmed by 9 bases and 0 bases, with 18 bases remaining between them. The CDR3 here is CASIEAAGSSYEQYF. CDR3 nucleotides: TGTGCCAGTATCGAAGCGGCAGGGAGCTCCTACGAGCAGTACTTC.